The T cell receptor beta chain described here comes from a study of blood T cell repertoires in COVID-19. Repertoires were generated with immunoSEQ multiplex PCR, while TCRdb's copy carries only in-frame clones and drops some. The table includes approximately 90,000 clones, 80% detected once. Germline CDR1 reads LGHDT; CDR2 reads YNNKEL (reference sequence). Deletions cut 4 bases from V and 10 bases from J, with 11 bases between. The CDR3 loop spans 12 amino acids. Sequencing was performed on peripheral blood. V is TRBV3-1 (or the pseudogene TRBV3-2) and J is TRBJ2-1; TRBD2 might be the D (6 bases). This sequence originates from a woman aged 80 or older with acute or convalescent COVID-19. Here the CDR3 reads CASSRGDGEQFF. The DNA of the CDR3 is TGTGCCAGCAGCCGCGGGGATGGCGAGCAGTTCTTC.